This T cell receptor (beta chain) was found in a study of T cell repertoires in cytomegalovirus infection (dated by TCRdb to about 2019). Describing the broader study: Donor HLA type was relevant to the analysis, as public TCR beta signatures indicated carriage of CMV infection together with the matching HLA type.

What the research found in general, with its limitations: The ex vivo response was dominated by HLA-C-restricted CMV-specific TCR beta clonotypes, and the single most frequent clonotype in two of eight donors was supplied by these HLA-C-restricted clonotypes. In both this cohort and an independent roughly 330-donor cohort, the cumulative frequency of public TCR beta family members distinguished carriers of CMV infection plus the relevant HLA type.

TCRdb names Illumina HiSeq 1500 as the instrument used. The raw public data were reprocessed by TCRdb itself: fastp quality trimming at Q25, MiXCR clonotype calling, in-frame beta chains only. Rows are unified per CDR3 protein, each entry keeping the most common DNA and genes. The sample yields hundreds of thousands of distinct CDR3 sequences; approximately 34% were counted once. In total, the top ten clones hold 2.8% of the sample. In this sample, this clonotype turned up a few times. It lacks a known antigen. No base quality information exists; no much larger clone differs at one position. Sequencing used PBMCs. This TCR came from a human donor in good health (CMV status not recorded). Some clones in this sample may be carry-over from other donors' samples.

The CDR3 has the sequence CASSYVRTYEQYF. The DNA sequence follows: TGTGCCAGCAGTTACGTCCGGACTTACGAGCAGTACTTC. This chain joins TRBV12-3 or TRBV12-4 to TRBJ2-7; TRBD2 might be the D gene, on 5 matching bases. From the cysteine up to the phenylalanine, the CDR3 has a length of 13 residues. Only the CDR3 portion is preserved as DNA: 39 bases, with reading frame beginning at the first base. Trimming removed 4 bases from V and 4 bases from J, leaving 11 bases between the germline ends.